This T cell receptor beta chain was recorded in a study of blood T cell repertoires in COVID-19. Study context: Samples taken during acute and convalescent COVID-19 were collected in the United States, Italy and Spain. The analysed material was cDNA or gDNA that came from T cells, B-cell-depleted T cells, or PBMCs.

Methods used by the authors: Amplification from reference gene primers served as the basis for estimated nucleated cell counts. TCRdb's table, derived via immunoSEQ multiplex PCR, lists solely in-frame clones and lacks some. V and J calls and clone size come straight from that table; D and trimming were deduced from the DNA. The sample yields around 100,000 clones, roughly nine tenths seen once. From germline, CDR1 is SGHRS and CDR2 YFSETQ. V dropped 4 bases and J dropped 4 bases, with 17 bases sitting between them. This CDR3 is built from 15 residues. Source material: peripheral blood. The sequence was obtained from a middle-aged man with acute or convalescent COVID-19. J is TRBJ1-2 and V is TRBV5-1; D is perhaps TRBD1 (5 bases). Written as DNA, the CDR3 is TGCGCCAGCAGCCTTACAGGACAACCCAGCTATGGCTACACCTTC. It yields the protein CASSLTGQPSYGYTF.